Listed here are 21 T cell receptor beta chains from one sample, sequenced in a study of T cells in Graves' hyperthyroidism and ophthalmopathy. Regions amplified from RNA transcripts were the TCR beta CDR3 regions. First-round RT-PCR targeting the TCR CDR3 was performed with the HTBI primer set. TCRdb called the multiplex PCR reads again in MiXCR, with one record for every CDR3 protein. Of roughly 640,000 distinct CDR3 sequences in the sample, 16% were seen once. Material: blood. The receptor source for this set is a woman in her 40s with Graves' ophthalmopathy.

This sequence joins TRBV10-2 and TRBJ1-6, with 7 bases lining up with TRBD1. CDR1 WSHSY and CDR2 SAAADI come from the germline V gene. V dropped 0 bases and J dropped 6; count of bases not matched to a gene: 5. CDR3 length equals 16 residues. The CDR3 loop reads CASSESQNRGNSPLHF. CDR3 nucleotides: TGCGCCAGCAGTGAGTCGCAGAACAGGGGTAATTCACCCCTCCACTTT.

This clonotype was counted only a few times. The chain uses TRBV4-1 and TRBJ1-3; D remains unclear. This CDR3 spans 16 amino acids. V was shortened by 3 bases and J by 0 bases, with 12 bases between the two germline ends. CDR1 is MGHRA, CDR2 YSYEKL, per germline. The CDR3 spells CASSQDFFVSGNTIYF. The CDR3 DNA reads TGCGCCAGCAGCCAGGATTTCTTCGTCTCTGGAAACACCATATATTTT.

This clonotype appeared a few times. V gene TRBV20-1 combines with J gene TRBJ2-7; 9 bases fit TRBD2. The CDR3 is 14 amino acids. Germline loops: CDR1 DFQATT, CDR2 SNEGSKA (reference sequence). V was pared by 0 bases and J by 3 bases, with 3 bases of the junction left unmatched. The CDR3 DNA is TGCAGTGCTAGAGATAGCGGGGGACGCTACGAGCAGTACTTC. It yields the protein CSARDSGGRYEQYF.

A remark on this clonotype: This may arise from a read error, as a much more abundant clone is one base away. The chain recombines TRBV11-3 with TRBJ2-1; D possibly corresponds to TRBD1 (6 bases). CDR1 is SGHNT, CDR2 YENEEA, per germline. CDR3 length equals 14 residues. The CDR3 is CASSLGMQGNGQFF. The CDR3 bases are TGTGCCAGCAGCTTGGGGATGCAGGGGAATGGGCAGTTCTTC.

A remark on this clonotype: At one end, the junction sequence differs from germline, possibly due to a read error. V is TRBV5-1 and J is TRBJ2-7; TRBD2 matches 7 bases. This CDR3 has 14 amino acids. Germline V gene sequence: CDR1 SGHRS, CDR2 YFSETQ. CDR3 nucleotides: TGCGCCAGCAGCTTAGGACTAGTAGGTGGCGAGCAGCACTTC. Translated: CASSLGLVGGEQHF. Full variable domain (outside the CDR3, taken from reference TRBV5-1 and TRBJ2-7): KAGVTQTPRYLIKTRGQQVTLSCSPISGHRSVSWYQQTPGQGLQFLFEYFSETQRNKGNFPGRFSGRQFSNSRSEMNVSTLELGDSALYLCASSLGLVGGEQHFGPGTRLTVT.

The CDR3 is CASGYLSMEQYF. CDR3 in DNA: TGTGCCAGCGGTTATCTCAGTATGGAGCAGTACTTC. V is TRBV12-3 or TRBV12-4 and J is TRBJ2-7; D unresolved. The CDR3 length is 12 residues. V gave up 8 bases and J gave up 7 bases, with 15 bases separating them.

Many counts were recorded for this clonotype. The CDR3 protein is CASSNPGLENTGELFF. CDR3 sequence (DNA): TGTGCCAGCAGTAACCCGGGACTAGAGAACACCGGGGAGCTGTTTTTT. The chain couples TRBV11-2 to TRBJ2-2; 8 nucleotides line up with TRBD2. Germline CDR1 and CDR2: SGHAT and FQNNGV. CDR3 length equals 16 residues. The junction had 7 bases not matched to a gene; V was cut back by 6 bases and J by 1 base.

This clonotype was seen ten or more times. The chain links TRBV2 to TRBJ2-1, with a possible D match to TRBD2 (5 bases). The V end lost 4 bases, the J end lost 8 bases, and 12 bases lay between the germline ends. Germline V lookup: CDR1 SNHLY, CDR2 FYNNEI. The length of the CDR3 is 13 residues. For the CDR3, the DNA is TGTGCCAGCAGTGGACTCCGGGGTTATGAGCAGTTCTTC. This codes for CASSGLRGYEQFF.

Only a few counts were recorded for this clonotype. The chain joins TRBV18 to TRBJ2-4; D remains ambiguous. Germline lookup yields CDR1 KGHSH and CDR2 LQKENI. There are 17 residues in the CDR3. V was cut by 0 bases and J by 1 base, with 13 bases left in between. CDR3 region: CASSPPIQTLAKNIQYF. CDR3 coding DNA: TGTGCCAGCTCACCACCCATACAGACTCTCGCCAAAAACATTCAGTACTTC.

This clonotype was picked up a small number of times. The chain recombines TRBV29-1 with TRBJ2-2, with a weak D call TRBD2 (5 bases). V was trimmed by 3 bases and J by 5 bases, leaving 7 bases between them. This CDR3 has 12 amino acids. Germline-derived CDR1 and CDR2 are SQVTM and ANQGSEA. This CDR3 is CSVERDTGELFF. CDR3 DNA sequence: TGCAGCGTTGAGAGGGATACCGGGGAGCTGTTTTTT.

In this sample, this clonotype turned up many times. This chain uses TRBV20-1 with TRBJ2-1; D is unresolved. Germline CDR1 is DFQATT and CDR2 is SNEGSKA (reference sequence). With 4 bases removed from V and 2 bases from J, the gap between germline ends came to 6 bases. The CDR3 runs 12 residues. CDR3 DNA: TGCAGTGCTATCCCAACCTACAATGAGCAGTTCTTC. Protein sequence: CSAIPTYNEQFF.

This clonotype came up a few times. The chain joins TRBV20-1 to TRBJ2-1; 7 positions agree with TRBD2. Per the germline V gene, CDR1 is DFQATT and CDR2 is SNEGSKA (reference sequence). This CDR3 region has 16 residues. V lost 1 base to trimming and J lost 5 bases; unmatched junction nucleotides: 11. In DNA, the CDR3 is TGCAGTGCTAGAGGGCTAGCGGCCACGGACCACAATGAGCAGTTCTTC. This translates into CSARGLAATDHNEQFF.

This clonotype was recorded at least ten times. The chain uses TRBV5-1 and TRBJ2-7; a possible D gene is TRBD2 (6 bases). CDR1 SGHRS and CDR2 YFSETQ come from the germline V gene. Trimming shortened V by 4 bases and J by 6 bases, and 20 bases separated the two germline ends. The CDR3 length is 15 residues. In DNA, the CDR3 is TGCGCCAGCAGCCCGGCGGGGCTCGATGGGGGCGAGCAGTACTTC. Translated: CASSPAGLDGGEQYF. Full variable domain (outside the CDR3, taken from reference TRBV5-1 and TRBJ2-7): KAGVTQTPRYLIKTRGQQVTLSCSPISGHRSVSWYQQTPGQGLQFLFEYFSETQRNKGNFPGRFSGRQFSNSRSEMNVSTLELGDSALYLCASSPAGLDGGEQYFGPGTRLTVT.

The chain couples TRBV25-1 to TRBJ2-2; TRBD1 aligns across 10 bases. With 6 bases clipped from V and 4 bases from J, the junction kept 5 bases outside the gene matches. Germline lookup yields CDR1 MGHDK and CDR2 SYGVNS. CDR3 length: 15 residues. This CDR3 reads CASRAGDRGTGELFF. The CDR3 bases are TGTGCCAGCAGGGCCGGGGACAGGGGCACCGGGGAGCTGTTTTTT.

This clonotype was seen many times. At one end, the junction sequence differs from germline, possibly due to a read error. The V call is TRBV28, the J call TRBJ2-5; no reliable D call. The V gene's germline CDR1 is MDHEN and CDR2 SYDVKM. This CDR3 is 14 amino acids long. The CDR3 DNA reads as TGCGCCAGCAGCTTGAGGCAGCCCCAAGAGACCCAGTACTTC. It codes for CASSLRQPQETQYF.

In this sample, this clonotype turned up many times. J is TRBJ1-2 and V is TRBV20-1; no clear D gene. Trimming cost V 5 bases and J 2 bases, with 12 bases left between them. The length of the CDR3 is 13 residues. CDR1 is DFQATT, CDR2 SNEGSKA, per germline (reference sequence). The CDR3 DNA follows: TGCAGTGCTTCCAACGGCATGAACTATGGCTACACCTTC. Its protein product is CSASNGMNYGYTF.

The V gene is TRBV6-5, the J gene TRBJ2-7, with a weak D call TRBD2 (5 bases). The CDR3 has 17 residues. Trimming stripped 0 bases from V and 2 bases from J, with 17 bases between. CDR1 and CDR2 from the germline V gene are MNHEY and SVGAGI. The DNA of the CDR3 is TGTGCCAGCAGTTACTCGCAATCGTTACTAGGAACCTACGAGCAGTACTTC. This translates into CASSYSQSLLGTYEQYF.

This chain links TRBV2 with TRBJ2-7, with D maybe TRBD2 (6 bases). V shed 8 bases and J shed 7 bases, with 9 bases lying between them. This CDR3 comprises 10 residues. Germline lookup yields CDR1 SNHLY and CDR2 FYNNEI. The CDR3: CASGGWEQYF. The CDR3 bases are TGTGCCAGCGGAGGGTGGGAGCAGTACTTC.

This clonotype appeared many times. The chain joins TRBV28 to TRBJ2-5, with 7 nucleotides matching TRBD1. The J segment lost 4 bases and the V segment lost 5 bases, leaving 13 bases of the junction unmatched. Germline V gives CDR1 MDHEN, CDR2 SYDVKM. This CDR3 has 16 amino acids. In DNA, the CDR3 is TGTGCCAGCAGTAAATGGGACAGCGTAAGGCGAGAGACCCAGTACTTC. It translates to CASSKWDSVRRETQYF. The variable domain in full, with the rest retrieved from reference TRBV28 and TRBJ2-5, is DVKVTQSSRYLVKRTGEKVFLECVQDMDHENMFWYRQDPGLGLRLIYFSYDVKMKEKGDIPEGYSVSREKKERFSLILESASTNQTSMYLCASSKWDSVRRETQYFGPGTRLLVL.

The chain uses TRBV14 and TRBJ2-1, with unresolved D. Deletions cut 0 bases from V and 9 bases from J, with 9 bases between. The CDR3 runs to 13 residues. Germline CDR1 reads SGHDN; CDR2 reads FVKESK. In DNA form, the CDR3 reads TGTGCCAGCAGCCAAGATAGACGGGTTGAGCAGTTCTTC. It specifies CASSQDRRVEQFF.

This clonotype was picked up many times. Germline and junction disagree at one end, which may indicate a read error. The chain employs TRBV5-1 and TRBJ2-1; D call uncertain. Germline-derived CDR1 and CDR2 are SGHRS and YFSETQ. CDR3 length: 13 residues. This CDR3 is CASSLGPYNEQFF. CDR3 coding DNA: TGTGCCAGCAGCCTTGGGCCCTACAATGAGCAGTTCTTC.